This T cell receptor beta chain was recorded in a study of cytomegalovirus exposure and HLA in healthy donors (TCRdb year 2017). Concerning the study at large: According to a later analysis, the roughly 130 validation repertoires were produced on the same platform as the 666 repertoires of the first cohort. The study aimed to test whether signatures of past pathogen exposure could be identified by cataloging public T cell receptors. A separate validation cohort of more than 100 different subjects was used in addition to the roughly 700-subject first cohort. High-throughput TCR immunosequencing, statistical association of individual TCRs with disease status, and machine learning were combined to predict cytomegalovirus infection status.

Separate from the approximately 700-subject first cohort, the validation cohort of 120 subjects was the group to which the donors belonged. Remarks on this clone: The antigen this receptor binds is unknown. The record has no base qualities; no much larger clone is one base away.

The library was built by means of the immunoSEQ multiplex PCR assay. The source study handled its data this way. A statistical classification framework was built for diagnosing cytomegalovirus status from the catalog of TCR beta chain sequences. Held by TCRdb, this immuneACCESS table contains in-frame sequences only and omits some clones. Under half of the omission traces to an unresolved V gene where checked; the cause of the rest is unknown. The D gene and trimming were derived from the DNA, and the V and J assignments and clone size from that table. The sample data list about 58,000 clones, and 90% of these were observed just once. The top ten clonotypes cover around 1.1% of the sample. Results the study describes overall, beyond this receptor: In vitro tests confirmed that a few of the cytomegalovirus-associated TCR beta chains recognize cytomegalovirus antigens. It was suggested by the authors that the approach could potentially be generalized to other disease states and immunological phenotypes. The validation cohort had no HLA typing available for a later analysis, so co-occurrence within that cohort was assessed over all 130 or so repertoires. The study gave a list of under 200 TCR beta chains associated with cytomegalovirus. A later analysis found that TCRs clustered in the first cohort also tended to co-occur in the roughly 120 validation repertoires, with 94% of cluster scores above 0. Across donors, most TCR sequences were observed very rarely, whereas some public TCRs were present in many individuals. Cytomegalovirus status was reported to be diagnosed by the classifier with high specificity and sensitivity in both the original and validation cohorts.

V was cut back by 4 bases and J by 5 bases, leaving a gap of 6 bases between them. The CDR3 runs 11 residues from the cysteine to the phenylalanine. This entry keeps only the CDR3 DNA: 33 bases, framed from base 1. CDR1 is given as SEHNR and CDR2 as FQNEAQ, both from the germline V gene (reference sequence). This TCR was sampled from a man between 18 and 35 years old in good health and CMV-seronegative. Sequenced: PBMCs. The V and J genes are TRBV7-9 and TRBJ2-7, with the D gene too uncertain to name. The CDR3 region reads CASSSTDEQYF. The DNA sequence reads TGTGCCAGCAGCTCCACGGACGAGCAGTACTTC.